The entry below gives a single T cell receptor beta chain sequence along with its context. The data originate from a study of technical replicates of blood from a few donors. Sequenced by immunoSEQ multiplex PCR; TCRdb stores in-frame clones only, minus some. The repertoire holds roughly 62,000 clones, with 85% to 90% as singletons. Germline lookup yields CDR1 GTSNPN and CDR2 SVGIG (reference sequence). This CDR3 contains 14 residues. The germline V and J ends were trimmed by 3 bases and 3 bases, with 14 bases remaining between them. The chain uses TRBV30 and TRBJ1-2, with D perhaps matching TRBD1 (6 bases). This TCR was sampled from a human donor in good health. Some clones in this sample may be carry-over from other donors' samples. The sequencing input was PBMCs. CDR3 sequence reads: CAWSQGSFHYGYTF. CDR3 DNA sequence: TGTGCCTGGAGCCAGGGGTCGTTTCACTATGGCTACACCTTC.